This entry features one TCR beta chain sequence. The entry originates in a study of human T cells and chemical hapten exposure. The germline V gene has CDR1 SNHLY and CDR2 FYNNEI. The length of the CDR3 is 14 residues. The V gene lost 4 bases and the J gene lost 2 bases, with 12 bases spanning the gap. Time point defined: pre-sensitization, week 0. As to treatment: therapeutic diphenylcyclopropenone sensitization with weekly scalp DPC. Each donor was an alopecia patient between 18 and 70 years of age who qualified for DPC. TCRdb itself ran the RACE reads through MiXCR, one entry per CDR3 protein. Among more than 250,000 distinct CDR3 sequences listed, around 7% were seen once.

The sample consisted of whole blood, taken in connection with sensitization to the hapten diphenylcyclopropenone (DPC). The clonotype comes from a man aged 18 to 29 with alopecia areata. Some clones in this sample may be carry-over from other donors' samples. The chain links TRBV2 to TRBJ2-7; no clear D. The CDR3 reads CASSAMVPTYEQYF. The CDR3 DNA is TGTGCCAGCAGTGCAATGGTGCCGACCTACGAGCAGTACTTC.